This TCR beta chain was captured in a study of cytomegalovirus exposure and HLA in healthy donors. Healthy bone marrow donors made up the donor group. This clone was seen a few times. No antigen is known for it. General observations from the study: Several of the most significant clusters appeared linked to common viral pathogens, based on a later analysis.

The CDR3 sequence is 15 residues long. From germline, CDR1 is MDHEN and CDR2 SYDVKM. The V gene end was trimmed by 6 bases and the J gene end by 4 bases; junction bases not matched to a gene: 5. With 60 Vbeta and 13 Jbeta primers, the PCR was carried out. Measured with immunoSEQ multiplex PCR; TCRdb has only the in-frame clones, and not every one. The table has 85,000 to 130,000 clones, 10% seen once. The material sequenced was PBMCs. The receptor comes from a man aged 40-55 years in good health and CMV-seropositive. V is TRBV28 and J is TRBJ2-1, with 11 bases lining up with TRBD2. CDR3 region: CASSLLAGGYNEQFF. CDR3 coding DNA: TGTGCCAGCAGCCTCCTAGCGGGAGGTTACAATGAGCAGTTCTTC.